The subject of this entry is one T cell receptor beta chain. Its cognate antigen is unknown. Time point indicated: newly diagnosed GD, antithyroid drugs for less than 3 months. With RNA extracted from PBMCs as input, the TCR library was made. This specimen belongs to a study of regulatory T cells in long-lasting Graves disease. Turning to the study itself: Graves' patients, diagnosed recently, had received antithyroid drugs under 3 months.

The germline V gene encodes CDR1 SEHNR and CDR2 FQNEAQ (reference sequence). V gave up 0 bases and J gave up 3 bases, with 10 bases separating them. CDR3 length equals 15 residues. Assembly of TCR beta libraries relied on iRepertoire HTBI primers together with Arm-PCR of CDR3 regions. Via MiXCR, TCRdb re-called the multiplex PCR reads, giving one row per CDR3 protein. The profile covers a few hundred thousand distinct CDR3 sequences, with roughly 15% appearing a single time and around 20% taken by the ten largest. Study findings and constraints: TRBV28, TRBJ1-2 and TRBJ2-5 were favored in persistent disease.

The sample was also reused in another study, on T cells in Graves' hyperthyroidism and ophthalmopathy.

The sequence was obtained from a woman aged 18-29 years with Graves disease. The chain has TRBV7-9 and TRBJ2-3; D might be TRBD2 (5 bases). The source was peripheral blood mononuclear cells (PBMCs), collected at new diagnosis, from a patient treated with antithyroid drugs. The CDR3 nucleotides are TGTGCCAGCAGCTTAGCGGGCAGAGGGACAGATACGCAGTATTTT. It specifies CASSLAGRGTDTQYF.